The text below deals with one T cell receptor beta chain. The sample comes from a study of T cell responses to AZD1222 COVID-19 vaccine. V was cut by 2 bases and J by 7 bases, with 9 bases left in between. The CDR3 has 12 amino acids. The germline V gene has CDR1 LGHDT and CDR2 YNNKEL (reference sequence). Clones were read by immunoSEQ multiplex PCR, and TCRdb kept only the in-frame ones, dropping some. The repertoire holds some 89,000 clones, with 90% as singletons. The specimen was peripheral blood, collected on day 0 of AZD1222 vaccination. The rearrangement links TRBV3-1 (or the pseudogene TRBV3-2) to TRBJ2-7; D not resolved. This TCR was recovered from an adult in good health. DNA for the CDR3: TGTGCCAGCAGCCAAAGGATTGGAGAGCAGTACTTC. Translating it yields CASSQRIGEQYF.